The rows below give T cell receptor beta chains drawn from one sample of a study of early T cells in non-severe SARS-CoV-2 infection. MiXCR, applied by TCRdb to the 5' RACE reads, yields one record per CDR3 protein. The profile shows 84,000 or so distinct CDR3 sequences, roughly an eighth of them singletons. The sample was whole blood. All receptors derive from an adult who was a healthcare worker with PCR-confirmed SARS-CoV-2 infection or an uninfected control (not recorded which). CDR3s include the opening cysteine and the closing phenylalanine or tryptophan.

V gene,CDR3 length,J gene,CDR3 protein
TRBV21-1,12,TRBJ2-1,CASSQVSFEQFF
TRBV24-1,15,TRBJ2-7,CATSPLEGKRYEQYF
TRBV4-1,20,TRBJ2-1,CASSLARSSGGPSSYNEQFF
TRBV11-2,18,TRBJ2-6,CASSLDRGTLSGANVLTF
TRBV6-1,14,TRBJ1-1,CASRGTAIDTEAFF
TRBV28,14,TRBJ2-7,CASWGPDKNYEQYF
TRBV9,15,TRBJ1-6,CASSVGVPGSSPLHF
TRBV29-1,13,TRBJ2-1,CSGWTGLNNEQFF
TRBV10-3,13,TRBJ2-7,CAISLGQGNEQYF
TRBV2,16,TRBJ2-1,CASTWLAGESGSEQFF
TRBV5-4,15,TRBJ1-2,CASSLVGRKGYGYTF
TRBV29-1,14,TRBJ2-1,CSAIARSSYNEQFF
TRBV6-6,14,TRBJ2-7,CASSYDGGSYEQYF
TRBV7-2,15,TRBJ1-4,CAIARTGGDREKLFF
TRBV20-1,16,TRBJ1-4,CSASPMERATNEKLFF
TRBV7-2,14,TRBJ2-1,CASSSVAGFNEQFF
TRBV29-1,13,TRBJ2-7,CSVEDTGGNEQYF
TRBV12-3/TRBV12-4,14,TRBJ2-2,CASSLGQYGGELFF
TRBV3-1,15,TRBJ2-3,CASSPQGSLTDTQYF
TRBV19,14,TRBJ1-5,CASSIPRGGEPQHF
TRBV7-3,15,TRBJ2-1,CASSLGSGSYNEQFF
TRBV7-2,18,TRBJ2-1,CASSYSGGATSSYNEQFF
TRBV6-5,15,TRBJ2-7,CASSYSGLPSYEQYF
TRBV5-4,13,TRBJ2-7,CASSPGTRYEQYF
TRBV9,14,TRBJ2-7,CASSGDIGRGEQYF
TRBV12-3/TRBV12-4,15,TRBJ2-1,CASSLAGSPGDEQFF
TRBV7-9,14,TRBJ1-1,CASSFNRAGTEAFF
TRBV9,15,TRBJ2-3,CASSVVSSDTDTQYF
TRBV2,16,TRBJ2-3,CASSRSRQGGADTQYF
TRBV11-2,15,TRBJ2-5,CASSSTGKARETQYF
TRBV7-9,16,TRBJ1-2,CASSADGTGGNYGYTF
TRBV10-3,13,TRBJ1-2,CAIRVDGPYGYTF
TRBV18,13,TRBJ1-4,CASSPPDREKLFF
TRBV13,13,TRBJ1-1,CASSQGPGTEAFF
TRBV5-1,12,TRBJ2-3,CASSLEGDTQYF
TRBV5-1,16,TRBJ2-1,CASSLAPSGGAYEQFF
TRBV5-1,18,TRBJ2-1,CASSFGFGGPTIYNEQFF
TRBV29-1,13,TRBJ2-4,CSVESRDQNIQYF
TRBV13,16,TRBJ2-7,CASSFRQGALTYEQYF
TRBV6-5,14,TRBJ1-6,CASSYQEGGSPLHF
TRBV11-2,14,TRBJ2-7,CASSLVLGSVEQYF
TRBV12-3/TRBV12-4,16,TRBJ2-3,CASSLFMGPGTDTQYF
TRBV9,13,TRBJ2-3,CASSVREADTQYF
TRBV14,14,TRBJ1-6,CASSQATGMTPLHF
TRBV6-2/TRBV6-3,16,TRBJ2-3,CASSYPVGSFTDTQYF
TRBV6-2/TRBV6-3,14,TRBJ2-1,CATTDRSFHNEQFF
TRBV13,14,TRBJ2-7,CASSLGGRIHEQYF
TRBV27,13,TRBJ1-1,CASGTGPDTEAFF
TRBV20-1,13,TRBJ2-2,CSARNGQAGELFF